This T cell receptor beta chain was observed in a study of T cells in Graves' hyperthyroidism and ophthalmopathy. CDR1 is KGHDR and CDR2 is SFDVKD in the germline V gene. The CDR3 covers 13 residues. The germline V and J ends were trimmed by 4 bases and 6 bases, with 10 bases remaining between them. The source material, RNA transcripts, was used to amplify TCR beta CDR3 regions. The HTBI primer set drove a first-round RT-PCR of the TCR CDR3. One entry per CDR3 protein, called by TCRdb with MiXCR from the multiplex PCR reads. Of about 700,000 distinct CDR3 sequences in the sample, roughly 45% were seen once. Turning to this clonotype: A much more abundant neighbour one base away suggests this may be a read error.

V usage is TRBV24-1 and J usage is TRBJ2-3, with D perhaps TRBD1 or TRBD2 (5 bases each). This clonotype was obtained from an adult man with Graves' disease, either hyperthyroidism or ophthalmopathy (not recorded which). Material: peripheral blood or thyroid tissue (not recorded which). The CDR3 coding sequence is TGTGCCACCAGTGACGGGGCGGTGGATACGCAGTATTTT. It codes for CATSDGAVDTQYF.